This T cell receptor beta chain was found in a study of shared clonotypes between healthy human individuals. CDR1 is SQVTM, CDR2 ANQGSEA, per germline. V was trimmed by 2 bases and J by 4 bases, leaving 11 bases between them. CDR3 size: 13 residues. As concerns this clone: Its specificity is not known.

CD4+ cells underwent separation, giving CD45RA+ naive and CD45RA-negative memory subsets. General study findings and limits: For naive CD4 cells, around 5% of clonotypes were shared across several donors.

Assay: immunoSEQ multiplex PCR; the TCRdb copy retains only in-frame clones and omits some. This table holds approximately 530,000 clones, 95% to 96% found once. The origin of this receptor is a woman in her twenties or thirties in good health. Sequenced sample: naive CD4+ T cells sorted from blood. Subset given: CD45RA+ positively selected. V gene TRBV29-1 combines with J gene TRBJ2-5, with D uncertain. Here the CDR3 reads CSVERIARETQYF. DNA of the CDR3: TGCAGCGTTGAAAGAATAGCTAGAGAGACCCAGTACTTC.